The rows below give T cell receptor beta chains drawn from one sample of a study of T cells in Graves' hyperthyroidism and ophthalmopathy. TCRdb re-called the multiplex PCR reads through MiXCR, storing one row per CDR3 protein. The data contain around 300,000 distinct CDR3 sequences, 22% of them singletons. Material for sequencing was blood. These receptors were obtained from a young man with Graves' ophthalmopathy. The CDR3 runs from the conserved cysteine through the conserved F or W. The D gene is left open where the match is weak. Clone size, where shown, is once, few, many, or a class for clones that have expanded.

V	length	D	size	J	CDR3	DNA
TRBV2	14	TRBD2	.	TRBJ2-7	CASSTGTNSYEQYF	TGTGCCAGCAGTACCGGGACTAACTCCTACGAGCAGTACTTC
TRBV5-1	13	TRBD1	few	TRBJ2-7	CASSSGQAREQYF	TGCGCCAGCAGCAGCGGACAGGCTCGCGAGCAGTACTTC
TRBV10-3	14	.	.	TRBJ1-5	CAIREDSPNQPQHF	TGTGCCATCAGAGAGGACAGCCCGAATCAGCCCCAGCATTTT
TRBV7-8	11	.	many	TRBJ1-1	CASSLHDEAFF	TGTGCCAGCAGCTTACACGATGAAGCTTTCTTT
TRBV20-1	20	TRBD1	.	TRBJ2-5	CSAREGTGTGVIGWRETRYF	TGCAGTGCTAGAGAGGGGACCGGGACAGGGGTAATAGGGTGGCGAGAGACCCGGTACTTC
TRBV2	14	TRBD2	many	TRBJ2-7	CAKRKPSGVYEQYF	TGTGCCAAACGAAAGCCTAGCGGAGTCTACGAGCAGTACTTC
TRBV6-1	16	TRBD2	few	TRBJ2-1	CASSGVAGGPHNEQFF	TGTGCCAGCAGCGGGGTAGCGGGAGGCCCCCACAATGAGCAGTTCTTC
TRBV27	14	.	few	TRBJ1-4	CASRAWATNEKLFF	TGTGCCAGCAGAGCCTGGGCAACTAATGAAAAACTGTTTTTT
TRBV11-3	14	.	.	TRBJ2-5	CASSGQVGEETQYF	TGTGCCAGCAGCGGTCAGGTTGGCGAAGAGACCCAGTACTTC
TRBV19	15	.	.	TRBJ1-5	CASKNRVGPNQPQHF	TGTGCCAGTAAAAACAGGGTGGGTCCAAATCAGCCCCAGCATTTT
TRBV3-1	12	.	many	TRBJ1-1	CASSQGGRWAFF	TGTGCCAGCAGCCAAGGGGGCAGGTGGGCTTTCTTT
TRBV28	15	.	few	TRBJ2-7	CASSLPGFPSYEQYF	TGTGCCAGCAGTTTGCCCGGGTTCCCCTCCTACGAGCAGTACTTC
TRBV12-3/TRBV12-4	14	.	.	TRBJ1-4	CASSFSGLGEKLFF	TGTGCCAGCAGCTTTTCAGGGTTAGGAGAAAAACTGTTTTTT
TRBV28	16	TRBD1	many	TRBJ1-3	CASSPLGQLSGNTIYF	TGTGCCAGCAGTCCACTGGGACAGCTCTCTGGAAACACCATATATTTT
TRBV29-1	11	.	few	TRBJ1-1	CSVTAPLEAFF	TGCAGCGTCACGGCCCCACTTGAAGCTTTCTTT
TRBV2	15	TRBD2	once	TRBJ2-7	CASSWLAGGDNEQYF	TGTGCCAGCAGTTGGCTAGCGGGAGGAGACAACGAGCAGTACTTC
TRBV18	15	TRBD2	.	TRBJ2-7	CASSPPGDYKYEQYF	TGTGCCAGCTCACCACCAGGGGACTACAAGTACGAGCAGTACTTC
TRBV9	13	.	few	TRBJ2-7	CASSQDSRYEQYF	TGTGCCAGCAGCCAAGATAGCCGCTACGAGCAGTACTTC
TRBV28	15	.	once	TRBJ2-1	CASSLLPGAYNEQFF	TGTGCCAGCAGTTTATTGCCTGGCGCTTACAATGAGCAGTTCTTC
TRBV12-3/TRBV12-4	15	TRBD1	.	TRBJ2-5	CASSFTGQNQETQYF	TGTGCCAGCAGTTTTACGGGACAGAATCAAGAGACCCAGTACTTC
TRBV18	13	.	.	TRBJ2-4	CASSPSVGDIQYF	TGTGCCAGCTCACCGAGTGTTGGAGACATTCAGTACTTC
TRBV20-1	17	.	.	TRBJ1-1	CSARDLGTTPMNTEAFF	TGCAGTGCTAGAGATCTAGGGACAACTCCCATGAACACTGAAGCTTTCTTT
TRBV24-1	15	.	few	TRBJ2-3	CATSDRATSTDTQYF	TGTGCCACCAGTGACCGGGCCACAAGCACAGATACGCAGTATTTT
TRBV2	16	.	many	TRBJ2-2	CATSDRFVSNTGELFF	TGTGCCACCTCAGACCGGTTCGTTTCAAACACCGGGGAGCTGTTTTTT
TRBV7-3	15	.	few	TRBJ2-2	CASSLDRRGTGELFF	TGTGCCAGCAGCTTAGACAGGAGGGGCACCGGGGAGCTGTTTTTT
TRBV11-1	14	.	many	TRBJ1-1	CASSFSAVNTEAFF	TGTGCCAGCAGCTTTTCTGCAGTGAACACTGAAGCTTTCTTT
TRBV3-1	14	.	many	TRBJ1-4	CASSQSWANEKLFF	TGTGCCAGCAGCCAAAGCTGGGCTAATGAAAAACTGTTTTTT
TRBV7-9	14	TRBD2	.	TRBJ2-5	CASSPTSGRETQYF	TGTGCCAGCAGCCCGACTAGCGGGAGAGAGACCCAGTACTTC
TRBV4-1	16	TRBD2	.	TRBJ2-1	CASSHPGTSERNEQFF	TGCGCCAGCAGCCACCCCGGGACTAGCGAGCGCAATGAGCAGTTCTTC
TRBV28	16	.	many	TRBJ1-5	CASSFIRGLSNQPQHF	TGTGCCAGCAGTTTTATTAGAGGTCTAAGCAATCAGCCCCAGCATTTT
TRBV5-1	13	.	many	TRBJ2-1	CASSYTSPNEQFF	TGCGCCAGCAGCTATACTAGCCCCAATGAGCAGTTCTTC
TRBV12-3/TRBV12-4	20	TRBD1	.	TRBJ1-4	CASNISRTGCGGTAGEKLFF	TGTGCCAGCAATATTTCCCGGACAGGGTGTGGAGGGACGGCGGGTGAAAAACTGTTTTTT
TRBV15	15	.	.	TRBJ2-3	CATSRDVTGTDTQYF	TGTGCCACCAGCAGGGATGTGACCGGCACAGATACGCAGTATTTT
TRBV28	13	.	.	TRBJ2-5	CASTPGVGETQYF	TGTGCCAGCACCCCGGGTGTAGGAGAGACCCAGTACTTC